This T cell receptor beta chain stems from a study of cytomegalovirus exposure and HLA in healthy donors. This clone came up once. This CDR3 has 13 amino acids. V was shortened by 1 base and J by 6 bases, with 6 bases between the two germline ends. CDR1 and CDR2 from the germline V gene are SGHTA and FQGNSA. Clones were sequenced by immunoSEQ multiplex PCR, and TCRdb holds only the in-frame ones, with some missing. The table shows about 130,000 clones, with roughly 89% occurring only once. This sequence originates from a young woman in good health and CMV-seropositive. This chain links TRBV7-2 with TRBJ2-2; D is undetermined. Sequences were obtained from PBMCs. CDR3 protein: CASSLGQAGELFF. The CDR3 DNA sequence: TGTGCCAGCAGCTTAGGACAAGCCGGGGAGCTGTTTTTT.